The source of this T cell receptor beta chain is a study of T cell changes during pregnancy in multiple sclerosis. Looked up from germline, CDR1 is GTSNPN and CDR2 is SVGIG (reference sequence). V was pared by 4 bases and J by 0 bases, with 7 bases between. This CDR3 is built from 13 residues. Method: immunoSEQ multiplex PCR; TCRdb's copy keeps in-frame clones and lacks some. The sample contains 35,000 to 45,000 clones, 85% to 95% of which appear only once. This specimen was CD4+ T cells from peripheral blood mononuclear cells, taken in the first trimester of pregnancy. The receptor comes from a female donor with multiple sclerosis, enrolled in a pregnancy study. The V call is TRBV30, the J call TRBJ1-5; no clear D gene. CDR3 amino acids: CAWTLDSNQPQHF. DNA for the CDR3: TGTGCCTGGACGTTAGATAGCAATCAGCCCCAGCATTTT.